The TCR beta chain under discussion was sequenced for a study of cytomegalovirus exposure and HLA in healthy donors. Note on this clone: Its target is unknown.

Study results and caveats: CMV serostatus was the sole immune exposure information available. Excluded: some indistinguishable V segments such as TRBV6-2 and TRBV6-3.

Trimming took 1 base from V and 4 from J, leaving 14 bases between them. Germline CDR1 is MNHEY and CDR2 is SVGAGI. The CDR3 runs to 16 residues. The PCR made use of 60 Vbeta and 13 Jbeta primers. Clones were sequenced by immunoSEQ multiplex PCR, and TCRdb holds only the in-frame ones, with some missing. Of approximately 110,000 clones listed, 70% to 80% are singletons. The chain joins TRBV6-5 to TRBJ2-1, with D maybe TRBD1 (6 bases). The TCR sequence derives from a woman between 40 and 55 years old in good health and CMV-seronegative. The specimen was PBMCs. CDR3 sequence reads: CASSYFAPGQYNEQFF. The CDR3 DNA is TGTGCCAGCAGTTACTTCGCGCCCGGACAGTACAATGAGCAGTTCTTC.